Listed below are T cell receptor beta chains from one sample, sequenced in a study of shared clonotypes between healthy human individuals. Data came from immunoSEQ multiplex PCR; TCRdb stores just in-frame clones and leaves some out. This sample has over 2 million clones; around 93% occur once, and the top ten carry 0.37%. The sample was naive CD4+ T cells from PBMCs. The receptors were gathered from a man between 18 and 35 years old in good health. Some clones in this sample may be carry-over from other donors' samples. Both conserved end residues are part of each CDR3. D genes are given only for firm matches. Clone size appears in some rows only: once, few, many, or a class for an expanded clone.

V gene	clone size	D gene	J gene	CDR3 DNA	CDR3 protein
TRBV19	.	TRBD2	TRBJ2-1	TGTGCCACCCCTCCCGGGGGGGGAAATTGTTGCAATGAGCAGTTCTTC	CATPPGGGNCCNEQFF
TRBV7-3	.	TRBD2	TRBJ2-2	TGTGCCAGCAGCTTAAAGGTCGTGGGCGGGAGTTACCTTACCGGGGAGCTGTTTTTT	CASSLKVVGGSYLTGELFF
TRBV9	once	TRBD2	TRBJ2-5	TGTGCCAGCAGCCCATTGACTAGCGGGACACCAGAGGGGCTAGAGACCCAGTACTTC	CASSPLTSGTPEGLETQYF
TRBV7-9	few	.	TRBJ1-5	TGTGCCAGCAGCTCCGAGGGGTATAGCAATCAGCCCCAGCATTTT	CASSSEGYSNQPQHF
TRBV6-5	.	.	TRBJ2-3	TGTGCCAGCAGGCCTTTAGTGAGGGCCACAGATACGCAGTATTTT	CASRPLVRATDTQYF
TRBV25-1	.	TRBD1	TRBJ1-2	TGTGCCAGCAGTGGACAGGGGGCTGGCAGCTATGGCTACACCTTC	CASSGQGAGSYGYTF
TRBV19	once	.	TRBJ1-2	TGTGCCAGTAGTAAACAGATCCTTAACTATGGCTACACCTTC	CASSKQILNYGYTF
TRBV5-4	.	.	TRBJ1-1	TGTGCCAGCAGCTCGATCGCCTCGGACAGCTCCCGAGGAGCTTTCTTT	CASSSIASDSSRGAFF
TRBV7-9	.	.	TRBJ1-1	TGTGCCAGCAGCCCGAGGGGGGTTGGCAGAACTGAAGCTTTCTTT	CASSPRGVGRTEAFF
TRBV5-1	once	TRBD2	TRBJ2-1	TGCGCCAGCAGCTTGGCTCCGACTAGCGGATACAATGAGCAGTTCTTC	CASSLAPTSGYNEQFF
TRBV4-1	.	.	TRBJ2-7	TGCGCCAGCAGCCACCTTTTCGGGGGACCCTACGAGCAGTACTTC	CASSHLFGGPYEQYF
TRBV7-3	.	TRBD2	TRBJ2-7	TGTGCCAGCAGCCGGACTAGCGGGAGTTTCGAGCAGTACTTC	CASSRTSGSFEQYF
TRBV30	.	.	TRBJ2-5	TGTGCCTGGAGTGTTACTCGGGACCAAGAGACCCAGTACTTC	CAWSVTRDQETQYF
TRBV7-2	.	.	TRBJ1-5	TGTGCCAGCAGCGAACAGGGAGGGGGCAATCAGCCCCAGCATTTT	CASSEQGGGNQPQHF
TRBV7-2	.	.	TRBJ1-2	TGTGCCAGCAGCTTAGCGGCATACTATGGCTACACCTTC	CASSLAAYYGYTF
TRBV7-2	.	.	TRBJ1-2	TGTGCCAGCAGCCCCGGAGGGGGGCCCGGCTACACCTTC	CASSPGGGPGYTF
TRBV5-6	once	TRBD1	TRBJ2-7	TGTGCCAGCAGCCCGGGACAGGGGGCGCCGGTCTCCTACGAGCAGTACTTC	CASSPGQGAPVSYEQYF
TRBV29-1	.	TRBD1	TRBJ1-1	TGCAGCGTTGAAGGGGGGATGGACAGGGAAGGTGAAGCTTTCTTT	CSVEGGMDREGEAFF
TRBV28	.	.	TRBJ1-2	TGTGCCAGCAGTTTTGGGGTGAGGTCGAGGGGCTACACCTTC	CASSFGVRSRGYTF
TRBV19	.	TRBD1	TRBJ2-5	TGTGCCAGTAGTATACAGGGGGCACAAGAGACCCAGTACTTC	CASSIQGAQETQYF
TRBV6-5	.	TRBD1	TRBJ1-4	TGTGCCAGCAGCCTTACACAGGGGGCGGGTGAAAAACTGTTTTTT	CASSLTQGAGEKLFF
TRBV7-2	.	.	TRBJ2-7	TGTGCCAGCAGCTTCGGGGGGCAGGAGCAGTACTTC	CASSFGGQEQYF
TRBV7-2	.	.	TRBJ2-5	TGTGCCAGCAGCGCCGGATTGGGACTTCAAGAGACCCAGTACTTC	CASSAGLGLQETQYF
TRBV7-2	.	.	TRBJ2-7	TGTGCCAGCAGCCTCACCGGAGCGTCTTCCTACGAGCAGTACTTC	CASSLTGASSYEQYF
TRBV19	.	.	TRBJ2-3	TGTGCCAGCAGTTCCACTTGGGGCACAGATACGCAGTATTTT	CASSSTWGTDTQYF
TRBV4-1	few	.	TRBJ1-1	TGCGCCAGCAGTAGGGGGACGGGGACTGAAGCTTTCTTT	CASSRGTGTEAFF
TRBV21-1	.	.	TRBJ2-7	TGTGCCAGCAGCAAAGGACTAGCGGAGTACGAGCAGTACTTC	CASSKGLAEYEQYF
TRBV6-6	once	.	TRBJ2-5	TGTGCCAGCAGTTACTCGCGGGAGACCCAGTACTTC	CASSYSRETQYF
TRBV2	once	TRBD1	TRBJ2-1	TGTGCCAGGACTAGGACAGGGGGCCGTTATGAGCAGTTCTTC	CARTRTGGRYEQFF
TRBV11-2	few	.	TRBJ1-1	TGTGCCAGCAGCTTAGATCGTATGGGTGAAGCTTTCTTT	CASSLDRMGEAFF
TRBV5-1	.	TRBD1	TRBJ1-2	TGCGCCAGCAGCCCAATTGGCAGGGGGGACTATGGCTACACCTTC	CASSPIGRGDYGYTF
TRBV2	.	.	TRBJ1-2	TGTGCCAGCAGGGAGGGGTATGGCTACACCTTC	CASREGYGYTF
TRBV10-3	.	.	TRBJ2-3	TGTGCCATCAGTGACGGGACAGATACGCAGTATTTT	CAISDGTDTQYF
TRBV5-4	.	.	TRBJ1-2	TGTGCCAGCAGCTTGATCGGCCAGGGGCACGGCTACACCTTC	CASSLIGQGHGYTF
TRBV28	.	.	TRBJ1-3	TGTGCCAGCAGTTTTGGGGGGAGCTCTGGAAACACCATATATTTT	CASSFGGSSGNTIYF
TRBV23-1	.	TRBD1	TRBJ2-7	TGCGCCAGCAGTCAGCAAGGGACAGGACAAAGCTCCTACGAGCAGTACTTC	CASSQQGTGQSSYEQYF
TRBV6-1	once	.	TRBJ2-1	TGTGCCAGCAGTGGGCAGGGTAGGGGCAATGAGCAGTTCTTC	CASSGQGRGNEQFF
TRBV11-1	.	.	TRBJ2-2	TGTGCCAGCAGCTTAGTAGTTACTAATGGGGAGCTGTTTTTT	CASSLVVTNGELFF
TRBV28	.	.	TRBJ1-2	TGTGCCAGCAGAAAGGGGTTAACCTATGGCTACACCTTC	CASRKGLTYGYTF
TRBV21-1	.	.	TRBJ1-4	TGTGCCAGCAGCTACCGCTTTATGGGCGGCTCTAATGAAAAACTGTTTTTT	CASSYRFMGGSNEKLFF
TRBV29-1	.	.	TRBJ2-1	TGCAGCGTTGGGCGTGGCAGGGTGTTATGGAATGAGCAGTTCTTC	CSVGRGRVLWNEQFF
TRBV28	.	.	TRBJ1-1	TGTGCCAGCAGTGGGGTGGGGGGAGGATATTACACTGAAGCTTTCTTT	CASSGVGGGYYTEAFF
TRBV29-1	.	.	TRBJ2-3	TGCAGCGCGGTAGGGGGTCGGGGCACAGATACGCAGTATTTT	CSAVGGRGTDTQYF
TRBV28	.	.	TRBJ2-7	TGTGCCAGCGGACCGGGACTCAACAGGGACTACGAGCAGTACTTC	CASGPGLNRDYEQYF
TRBV6-1	.	TRBD1	TRBJ1-2	TGTGCCAGCAGTGATTCCGGGACAGGCCTTTATGGCTACACCTTC	CASSDSGTGLYGYTF
TRBV29-1	once	TRBD1	TRBJ2-7	TGCAGCGTGGGGACAGGGTTATTCGGCGAGCAGTACTTC	CSVGTGLFGEQYF
TRBV5-4	.	.	TRBJ2-5	TGTGCCAGCAGCTTCAGGGTCCAAGAGACCCAGTACTTC	CASSFRVQETQYF
TRBV6-1	.	TRBD1	TRBJ2-1	TGTGCCAGCTGGGGACAGAACGGTGACAATGAGCAGTTCTTC	CASWGQNGDNEQFF
TRBV7-2	.	.	TRBJ1-3	TGTGCCAGCAGCTTGGGGGAAAACTCTGGAAACACCATATATTTT	CASSLGENSGNTIYF
TRBV27	once	TRBD2	TRBJ2-7	TGTGCCAGCAGGCCACCGGGACTAGCGGATAAAACCTACGAGCAGTACTTC	CASRPPGLADKTYEQYF
TRBV28	.	.	TRBJ2-7	TGTGCCAGCAGTTTAAACCTTAACGAGCAGTACTTC	CASSLNLNEQYF
TRBV6-5	.	TRBD1	TRBJ2-1	TGTGCCAGCAGTGGACAGGGCCGGTACGTTGGGCAGTTCTTC	CASSGQGRYVGQFF
TRBV6-5	.	.	TRBJ1-1	TGTGCCAGCAGTTACCGGGGTTTGGGTAACACTGAAGCTTTCTTT	CASSYRGLGNTEAFF
TRBV12-5	.	TRBD1	TRBJ2-7	TGTGCTAGTGGCAACCAGGGGGCTTACGAGCAGTACTTC	CASGNQGAYEQYF
TRBV5-1	.	TRBD2	TRBJ2-7	TGCGCCAGCAGCTTGGCCATGGGGGGGTCCCACGAGCAGTACTTC	CASSLAMGGSHEQYF
TRBV5-1	.	TRBD1	TRBJ1-2	TGCGCCAGCAGCTTCCAGTCAGGGGGCTATGGCTACACCTTC	CASSFQSGGYGYTF
TRBV5-4	.	.	TRBJ1-3	TGTGCCAGCAGCTTGATTGGGGCGGCTGGAAACACCATATATTTT	CASSLIGAAGNTIYF
TRBV11-2	once	.	TRBJ2-5	TGTGCCAGCAGCTCCCTTTTGGGAGCACGGGAGACCCAGTACTTC	CASSSLLGARETQYF